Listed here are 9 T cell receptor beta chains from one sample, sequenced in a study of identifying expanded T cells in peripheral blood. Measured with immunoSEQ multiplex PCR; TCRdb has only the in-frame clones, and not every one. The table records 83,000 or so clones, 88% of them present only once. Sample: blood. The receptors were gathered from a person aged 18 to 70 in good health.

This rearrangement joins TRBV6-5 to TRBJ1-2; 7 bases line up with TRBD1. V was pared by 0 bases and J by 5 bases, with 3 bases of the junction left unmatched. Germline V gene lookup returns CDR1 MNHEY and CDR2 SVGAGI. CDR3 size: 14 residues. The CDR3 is CASSYSTGTYGYTF. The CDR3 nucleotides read TGTGCCAGCAGTTACTCGACAGGGACGTATGGCTACACCTTC.

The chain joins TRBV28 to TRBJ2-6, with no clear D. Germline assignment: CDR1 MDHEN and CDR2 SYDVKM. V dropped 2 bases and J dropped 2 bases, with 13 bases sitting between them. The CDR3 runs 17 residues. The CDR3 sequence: CASSLKGSQAGANVLTF. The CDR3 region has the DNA TGTGCCAGCAGTTTAAAGGGATCCCAGGCTGGGGCCAACGTCCTGACTTTC. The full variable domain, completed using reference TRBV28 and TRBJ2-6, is DVKVTQSSRYLVKRTGEKVFLECVQDMDHENMFWYRQDPGLGLRLIYFSYDVKMKEKGDIPEGYSVSREKKERFSLILESASTNQTSMYLCASSLKGSQAGANVLTFGAGSRLTVL.

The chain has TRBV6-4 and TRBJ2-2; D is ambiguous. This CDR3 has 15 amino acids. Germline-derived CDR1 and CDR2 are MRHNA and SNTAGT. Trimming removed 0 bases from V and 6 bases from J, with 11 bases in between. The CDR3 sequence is CASSDSREGSGELFF. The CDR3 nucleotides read TGTGCCAGCAGTGACTCTAGGGAAGGTTCCGGGGAGCTGTTTTTT.

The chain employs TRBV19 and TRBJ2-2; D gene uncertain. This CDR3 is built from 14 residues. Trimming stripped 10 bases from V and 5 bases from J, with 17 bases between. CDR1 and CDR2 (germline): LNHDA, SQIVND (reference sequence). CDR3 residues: CATAAGAWTGELFF. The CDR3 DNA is TGTGCCACCGCAGCCGGAGCGTGGACCGGGGAGCTGTTTTTT.

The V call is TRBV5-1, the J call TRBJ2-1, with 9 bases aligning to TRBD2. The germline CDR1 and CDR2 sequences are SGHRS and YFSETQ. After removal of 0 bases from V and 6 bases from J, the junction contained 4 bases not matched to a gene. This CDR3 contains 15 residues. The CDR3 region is CASSLALAGTNEQFF. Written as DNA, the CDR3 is TGCGCCAGCAGCTTGGCTCTAGCGGGGACCAATGAGCAGTTCTTC.

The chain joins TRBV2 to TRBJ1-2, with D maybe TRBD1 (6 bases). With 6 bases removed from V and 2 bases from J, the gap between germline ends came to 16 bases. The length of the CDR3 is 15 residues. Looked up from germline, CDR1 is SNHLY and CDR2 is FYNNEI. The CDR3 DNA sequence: TGTGCCAGCAGCGCCTCAACAGGGCCGAACTATGGCTACACCTTC. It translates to CASSASTGPNYGYTF.

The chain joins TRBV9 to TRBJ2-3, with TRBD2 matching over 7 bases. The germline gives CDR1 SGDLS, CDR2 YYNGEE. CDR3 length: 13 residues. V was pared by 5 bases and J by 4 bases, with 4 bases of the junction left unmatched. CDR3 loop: CASRGGWPDTQYF. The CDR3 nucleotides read TGTGCCAGCAGGGGGGGGTGGCCAGATACGCAGTATTTT.

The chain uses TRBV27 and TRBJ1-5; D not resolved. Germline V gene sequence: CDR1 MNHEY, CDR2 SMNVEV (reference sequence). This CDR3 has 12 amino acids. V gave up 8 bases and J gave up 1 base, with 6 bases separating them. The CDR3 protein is CASSHSNQPQHF. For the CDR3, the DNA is TGTGCCAGCTCCCACAGCAATCAGCCCCAGCATTTT.

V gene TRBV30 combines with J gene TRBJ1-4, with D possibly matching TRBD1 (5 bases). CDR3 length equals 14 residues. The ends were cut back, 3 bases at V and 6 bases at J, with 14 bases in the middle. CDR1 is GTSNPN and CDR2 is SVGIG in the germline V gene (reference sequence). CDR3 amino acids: CAWSRSGRDEKLFF. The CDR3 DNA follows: TGTGCCTGGAGCCGGTCAGGGAGGGATGAAAAACTGTTTTTT.